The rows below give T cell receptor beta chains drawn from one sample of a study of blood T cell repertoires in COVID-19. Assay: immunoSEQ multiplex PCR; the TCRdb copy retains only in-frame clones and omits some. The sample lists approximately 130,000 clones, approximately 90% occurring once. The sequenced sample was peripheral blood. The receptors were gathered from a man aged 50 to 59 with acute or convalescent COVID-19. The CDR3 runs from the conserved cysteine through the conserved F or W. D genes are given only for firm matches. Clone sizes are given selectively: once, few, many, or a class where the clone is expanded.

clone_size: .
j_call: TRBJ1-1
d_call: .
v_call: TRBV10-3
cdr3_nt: TGTGCCATCAGTGAGTCGCGGGGGGGTGAAGCTTTCTTT
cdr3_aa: CAISESRGGEAFF

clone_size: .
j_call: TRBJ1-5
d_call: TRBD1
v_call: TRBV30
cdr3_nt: TGTGCCTGGAGTGGGACAGGGAATTTTCAGCCCCAGCATTTT
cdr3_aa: CAWSGTGNFQPQHF

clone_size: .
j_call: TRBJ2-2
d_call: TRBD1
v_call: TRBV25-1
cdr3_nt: TGTGCCAGCAGTGAAAGGGGGACAGGGATCGGGGAGCTGTTTTTT
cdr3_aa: CASSERGTGIGELFF

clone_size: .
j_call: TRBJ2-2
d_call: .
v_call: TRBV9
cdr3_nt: TGTGCCAGCAGCCCCATCTCCCAGAACCACGGGGGCACCGGGGAGCTGTTTTTT
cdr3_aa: CASSPISQNHGGTGELFF

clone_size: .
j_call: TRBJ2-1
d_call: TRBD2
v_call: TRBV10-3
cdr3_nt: TGTGCCATCAGGGTGGAAGCGGGGCTGGGAGATGAGCAGTTCTTC
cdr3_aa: CAIRVEAGLGDEQFF

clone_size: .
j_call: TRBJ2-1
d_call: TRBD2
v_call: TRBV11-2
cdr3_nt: TGTGCCAGCAGCCTAGCGGGAGTAGGGGAGCAGTTCTTC
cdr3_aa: CASSLAGVGEQFF

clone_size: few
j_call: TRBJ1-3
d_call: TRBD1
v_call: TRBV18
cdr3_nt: TGTGCCAGCTCACCGACAGGGAGTCGAGGAGACACCATATATTTT
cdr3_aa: CASSPTGSRGDTIYF

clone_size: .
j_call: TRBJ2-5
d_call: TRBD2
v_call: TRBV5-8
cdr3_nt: TGTGCCAGCAGCCCGGGACTAGCGGGGCCCTTCGTGATAGAGACCCAGTACTTC
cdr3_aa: CASSPGLAGPFVIETQYF

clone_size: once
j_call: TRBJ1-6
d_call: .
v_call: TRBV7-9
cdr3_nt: TGTGCCAGCAGCTTAACCGAGACAGGTGATTCACCCCTCCACTTT
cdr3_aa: CASSLTETGDSPLHF

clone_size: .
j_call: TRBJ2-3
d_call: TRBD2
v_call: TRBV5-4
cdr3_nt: TGTGCCAGCAGCTCGGGACTAGCGGTTAGCACAGATACGCAGTATTTT
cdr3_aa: CASSSGLAVSTDTQYF

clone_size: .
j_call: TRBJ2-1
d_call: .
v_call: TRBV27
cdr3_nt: TGTGCCAGCAGTCCGACTAGTTTTGACAATGAGCAGTTCTTC
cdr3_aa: CASSPTSFDNEQFF

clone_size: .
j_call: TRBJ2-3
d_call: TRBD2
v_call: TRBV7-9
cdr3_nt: TGTGCCAGCAGCTTAGATGTCGGGCTAGCGGGAGGTAGCACAGATACGCAGTATTTT
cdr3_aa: CASSLDVGLAGGSTDTQYF

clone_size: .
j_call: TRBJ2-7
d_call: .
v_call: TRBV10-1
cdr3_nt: TGCGCCAGCAGAGTTACAGGGTCCGAACGGAGCTCCTACGAGCAGTACTTC
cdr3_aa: CASRVTGSERSSYEQYF

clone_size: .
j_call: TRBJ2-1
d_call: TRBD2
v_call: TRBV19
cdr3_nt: TGTGCCAGTAGGATCGGGACTAACTATGAGCAGTTCTTC
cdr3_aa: CASRIGTNYEQFF

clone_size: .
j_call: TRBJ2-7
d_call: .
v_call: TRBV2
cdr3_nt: TGTGCCAGCAGTGGGAGAGGCTACGAGCAGTACTTC
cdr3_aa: CASSGRGYEQYF

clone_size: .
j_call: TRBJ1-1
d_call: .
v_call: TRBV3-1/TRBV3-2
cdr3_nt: TGTGCCAGCAGCCGAGGAAAAAACACTGAAGCTTTCTTT
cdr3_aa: CASSRGKNTEAFF

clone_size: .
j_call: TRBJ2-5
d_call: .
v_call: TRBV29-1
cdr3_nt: TGCAGCTCCGGCCAAGAGACCCAGTACTTC
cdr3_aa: CSSGQETQYF

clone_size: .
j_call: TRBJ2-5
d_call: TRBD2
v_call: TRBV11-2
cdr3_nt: TGTGCCAGCAGCCCCCTGTCGGGGAGGGTATTTGAGACCCAGTACTTC
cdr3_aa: CASSPLSGRVFETQYF

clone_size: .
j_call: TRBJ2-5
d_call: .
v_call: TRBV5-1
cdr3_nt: TGCGCCAGCAGCCCCGGGGTACAAGAGACCCAGTACTTC
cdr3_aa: CASSPGVQETQYF

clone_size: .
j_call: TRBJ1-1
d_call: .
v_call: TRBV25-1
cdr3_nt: TGTGCCAGCAGTGAACCCCCCCTCTTGCCAGGATCGAACACTGAAGCTTTCTTT
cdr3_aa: CASSEPPLLPGSNTEAFF

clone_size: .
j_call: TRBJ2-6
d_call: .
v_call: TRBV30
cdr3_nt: TGTGCCTGGACAGGGGATGGGGCCAACGTCCTGACTTTC
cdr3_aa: CAWTGDGANVLTF

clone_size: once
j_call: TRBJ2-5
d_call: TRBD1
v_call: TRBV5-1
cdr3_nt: TGCGCCAGCAGCCTACAGGGGGCTAAGGAGACCCAGTACTTC
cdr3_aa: CASSLQGAKETQYF

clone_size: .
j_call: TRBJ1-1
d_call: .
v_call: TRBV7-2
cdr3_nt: TGTGCCAGCAGCTCGGGTCCCAACACTGAAGCTTTCTTT
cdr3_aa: CASSSGPNTEAFF

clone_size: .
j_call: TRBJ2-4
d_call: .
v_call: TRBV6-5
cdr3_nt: TGTGCCAGCAGTAAGGAGGTACTGGGGAACATTCAGTACTTC
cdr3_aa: CASSKEVLGNIQYF

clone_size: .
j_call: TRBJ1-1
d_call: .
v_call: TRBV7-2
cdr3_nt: TGTGCCAGCAGCCCCACTCGAGGGAACACTGAAGCTTTCTTT
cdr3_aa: CASSPTRGNTEAFF

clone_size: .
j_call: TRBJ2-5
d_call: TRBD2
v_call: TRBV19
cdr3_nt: TGTGCCAGTAGTATCAGCCTAGCGGGATCGGGGACCCAGTACTTC
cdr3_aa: CASSISLAGSGTQYF

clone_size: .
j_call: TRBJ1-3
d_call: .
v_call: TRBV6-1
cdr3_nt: TGTGCCAGCAGTGAATATCTGTACACCATATATTTT
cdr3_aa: CASSEYLYTIYF

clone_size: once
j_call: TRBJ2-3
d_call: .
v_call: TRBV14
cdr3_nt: TGTGCCAGCAGCCAAGAGAGGGGGACAGATACGCAGTATTTT
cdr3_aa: CASSQERGTDTQYF

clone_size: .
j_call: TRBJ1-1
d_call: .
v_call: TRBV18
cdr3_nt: TGTGCCAGCTCACCGCAGGGGAACACTGAAGCTTTCTTT
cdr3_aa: CASSPQGNTEAFF

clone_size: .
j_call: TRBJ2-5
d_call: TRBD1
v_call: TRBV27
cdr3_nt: TGTGCCAGCAGCCTGGGACAGGGGGCGTCAGAGACCCAGTACTTC
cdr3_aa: CASSLGQGASETQYF

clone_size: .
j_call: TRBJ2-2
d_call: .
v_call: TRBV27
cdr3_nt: TGTGCCAGCAGTTTATCCGCGAACACCGGGGAGCTGTTTTTT
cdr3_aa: CASSLSANTGELFF

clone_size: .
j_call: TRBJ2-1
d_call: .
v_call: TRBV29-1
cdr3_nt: TGCAGCGGAGCGCAGGGTACCGATGAGCAGTTCTTC
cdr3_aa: CSGAQGTDEQFF

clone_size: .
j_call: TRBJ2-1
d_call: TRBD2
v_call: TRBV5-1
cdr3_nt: TGCGCCAGCAGCCCGTTAGCGGGAGAGTTACTTTATGAGCAGTTCTTC
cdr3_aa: CASSPLAGELLYEQFF

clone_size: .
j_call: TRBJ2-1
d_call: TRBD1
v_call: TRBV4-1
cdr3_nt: TGCGCCAGCAGCCAAGACGGGACAGGGCTAAGTAATGAGCAGTTCTTC
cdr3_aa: CASSQDGTGLSNEQFF

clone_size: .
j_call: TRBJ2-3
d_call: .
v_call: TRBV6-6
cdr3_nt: TGTGCCAGCAGCCTACGGGCAGATACGCAGTATTTT
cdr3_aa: CASSLRADTQYF

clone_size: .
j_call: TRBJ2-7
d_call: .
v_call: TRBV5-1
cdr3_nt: TGCGCCAGCAGCGGTACCGGGTTCTCCTACGAGCAGTACTTC
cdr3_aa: CASSGTGFSYEQYF

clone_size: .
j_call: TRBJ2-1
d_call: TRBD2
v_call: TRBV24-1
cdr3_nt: TGTGCCACCAGTAACCCGGGAGGGCCCTACAATGAGCAGTTCTTC
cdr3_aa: CATSNPGGPYNEQFF

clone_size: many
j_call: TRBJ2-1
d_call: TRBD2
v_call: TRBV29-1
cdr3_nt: TGCAGCGTAGGACTAGCGGGACTTTACAATGAGCAGTTCTTC
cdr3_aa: CSVGLAGLYNEQFF

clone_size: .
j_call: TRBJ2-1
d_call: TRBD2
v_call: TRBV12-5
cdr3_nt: TGTGCTAGTGGTTTCACGACTAGCGGTTATTACAATGAGCAGTTCTTC
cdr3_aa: CASGFTTSGYYNEQFF

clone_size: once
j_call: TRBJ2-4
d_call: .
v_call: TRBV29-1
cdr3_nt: TGCAGCGTTGATCCAAGCGGCCTTGGTGACATTCAGTACTTC
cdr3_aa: CSVDPSGLGDIQYF

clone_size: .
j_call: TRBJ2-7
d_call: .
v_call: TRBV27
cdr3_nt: TGTGCCAGCGCCCGACTACTCTCCTACGAGCAGTACTTC
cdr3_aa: CASARLLSYEQYF

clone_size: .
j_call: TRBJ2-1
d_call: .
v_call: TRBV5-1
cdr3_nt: TGCGCCAGCAGCTTGGAGGGCAGGGGAGATGAGCAGTTCTTC
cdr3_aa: CASSLEGRGDEQFF

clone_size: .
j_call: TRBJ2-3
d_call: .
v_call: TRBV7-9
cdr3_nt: TGTGCCAGCAGCTTAGCGCGGCTCGATAAGAGGACGCAGTATTTT
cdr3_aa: CASSLARLDKRTQYF

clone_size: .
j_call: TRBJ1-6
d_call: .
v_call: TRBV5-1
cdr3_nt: TGCGCCAGCAGCTTGACGAGGGGGAATTCACCCCTCCACTTT
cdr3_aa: CASSLTRGNSPLHF

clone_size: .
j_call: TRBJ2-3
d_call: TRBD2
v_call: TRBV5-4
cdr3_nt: TGTGCCAGCAGCTTCGGGGGGACAGATACGCAGTATTTT
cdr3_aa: CASSFGGTDTQYF

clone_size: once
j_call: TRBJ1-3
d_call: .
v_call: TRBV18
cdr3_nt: TGTGCCAGCTCACCCCCCCAGGCTAACTCTGGAAACACCATATATTTT
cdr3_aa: CASSPPQANSGNTIYF